This passage covers 23 T cell receptor beta chains from one sample sequenced in a study of sequential checkpoint blockade in melanoma. Treatment given: randomized to nivolumab then ipilimumab (arm A) or the reverse (arm B). Clones were sequenced by immunoSEQ multiplex PCR, and TCRdb holds only the in-frame ones, with some missing. The sample includes under 3,000 clones, 20% to 25% of them seen just once. The sequencing here drew on tumor tissue (inferred from file names), taken from a patient given nivolumab and ipilimumab in sequence. The receptors come from a human donor with melanoma.

This clone qualifies as medium-sized. The J gene is TRBJ1-3, the V gene TRBV11-3, with a weak D call TRBD1 (5 bases). V lost 3 bases, J lost 0 bases, and 9 bases lay in between. The V gene's germline CDR1 is SGHNT and CDR2 YENEEA. This CDR3 has 15 residues. The CDR3 DNA sequence: TGTGCCAGCAGCTTCGCGGGGACCTCTGGAAACACCATATATTTT. As protein: CASSFAGTSGNTIYF.

This clone was seen a few times. The chain couples TRBV5-1 to TRBJ2-3; 8 nucleotides match TRBD1. V lost 4 bases to trimming and J lost 3 bases; unmatched junction nucleotides: 7. The germline CDR1 and CDR2 sequences are SGHRS and YFSETQ. CDR3 length: 15 residues. The CDR3 loop is CASSPKDRETDTQYF. The CDR3 coding sequence is TGCGCCAGCAGCCCCAAGGACAGGGAAACAGATACGCAGTATTTT.

This clone was recorded many times. The chain joins TRBV11-3 to TRBJ2-1; no reliable D call. CDR1 is SGHNT, CDR2 YENEEA, per germline. The V and J ends lost 8 bases and 0 bases respectively, with 11 bases between them. There are 14 residues in the CDR3. CDR3 DNA: TGTGCCAGCCAAACCAGAAGCTCCTACAATGAGCAGTTCTTC. It codes for CASQTRSSYNEQFF. The full variable domain, in which reference TRBV11-3 and TRBJ2-1 provide the parts outside the CDR3, is EAGVVQSPRYKIIEKKQPVAFWCNPISGHNTLYWYLQNLGQGPELLIRYENEEAVDDSQLPKDRFSAERLKGVDSTLKIQPAELGDSAVYLCASQTRSSYNEQFFGPGTRLTVL.

This clone came up a few times. Other DNA sequences from this sample encode an identical CDR3 as well. The chain recombines TRBV9 with TRBJ2-3, with D hard to call. The CDR3 has 13 residues. V was trimmed by 0 bases and J by 6 bases, leaving 8 bases between them. The germline gives CDR1 SGDLS, CDR2 YYNGEE. CDR3 loop: CASSVEVPDTQYF. The CDR3 DNA is TGTGCCAGCAGCGTAGAGGTCCCGGATACGCAGTATTTT. The whole variable domain, filled in from reference TRBV9 and TRBJ2-3, reads DSGVTQTPKHLITATGQRVTLRCSPRSGDLSVYWYQQSLDQGLQFLIQYYNGEERAKGNILERFSAQQFPDLHSELNLSSLELGDSALYFCASSVEVPDTQYFGPGTRLTVL.

This chain uses TRBV9 with TRBJ2-3; no firm D call. This CDR3 is 16 amino acids long. V gave up 5 bases and J gave up 0 bases, with 16 bases separating them. Germline lookup yields CDR1 SGDLS and CDR2 YYNGEE. CDR3: CASSELEESSTDTQYF. The CDR3 region has the DNA TGTGCCAGCAGTGAACTCGAGGAGTCTAGCACAGATACGCAGTATTTT.

The chain couples TRBV6-1 to TRBJ1-2; the D gene is possibly TRBD1 (6 bases). This CDR3 is built from 16 residues. Germline V lookup: CDR1 MNHNS, CDR2 SASEGT. V shed 1 base and J shed 0 bases, with 12 bases lying between them. The chain's CDR3 is CASSEEGGKANYGYTF. In DNA, the CDR3 is TGTGCCAGCAGTGAAGAGGGGGGTAAAGCTAACTATGGCTACACCTTC.

This clone counts as medium-sized. The gene calls are TRBV11-3 and TRBJ1-1; 10 bases agree with TRBD1. The CDR3 length is 14 residues. CDR1 is SGHNT, CDR2 YENEEA, per germline. Germline trimming cut 5 bases from V and 6 bases from J; bases unmatched to any gene: 6. The CDR3 nucleotides are TGTGCCAGCAGCGAGGACAGGGGGTTCGCTGAAGCTTTCTTT. Encoded protein: CASSEDRGFAEAFF.

This clone was detected a few times. The chain has TRBV11-3 and TRBJ1-2; 11 bases align to TRBD1. This CDR3 is built from 14 residues. J gave up 8 bases and V 1 base, and 3 bases lay outside the gene matches. The germline CDR1 and CDR2 sequences are SGHNT and YENEEA. The CDR3 region is CASSLGTGGNGYTF. The CDR3 DNA reads TGTGCCAGCAGCTTAGGGACAGGGGGCAACGGCTACACCTTC.

In this sample, this clone turned up a few times. The chain joins TRBV18 to TRBJ1-5, with D possibly being TRBD1 (5 bases). The germline gives CDR1 KGHSH, CDR2 LQKENI. The CDR3 contains 14 residues. V was cut by 3 bases and J by 7 bases, with 13 bases left in between. CDR3 loop: CASSPGQGEQPQHF. In DNA, the CDR3 is TGTGCCAGCTCACCTGGGCAGGGCGAACAGCCCCAGCATTTT.

The chain couples TRBV15 to TRBJ2-1; tentatively, D is TRBD2 (5 bases). Trimming took off 5 bases at V and 6 bases at J, with 14 bases between the two ends. CDR3 length equals 14 residues. Germline CDR1 LNHNV, CDR2 YYDKDF (reference sequence). CDR3 DNA sequence: TGTGCCACCAGCGATGGGGAGAGACGCAATGAGCAGTTCTTC. The encoded protein is CATSDGERRNEQFF. The entire variable domain, with the rest obtained from reference TRBV15 and TRBJ2-1, is as follows: DAMVIQNPRYQVTQFGKPVTLSCSQTLNHNVMYWYQQKSSQAPKLLFHYYDKDFNNEADTPDNFQSRRPNTSFCFLDIRSPGLGDTAMYLCATSDGERRNEQFFGPGTRLTVL.

J is TRBJ2-1 and V is TRBV5-1; 15 bases line up with TRBD2. The V segment lost 4 bases and the J segment 4 bases; nucleotides outside the gene matches: 6. Germline values: CDR1 SGHRS, CDR2 YFSETQ. This CDR3 has 17 residues. CDR3 nucleotide sequence: TGCGCCAGCAGCCTGTCCGGGACTAGCGGGGGGTACAATGAGCAGTTCTTC. Its protein is CASSLSGTSGGYNEQFF.

This chain uses TRBV5-1 with TRBJ2-1, with D tentatively TRBD2 (5 bases). The CDR3 has 16 residues. Trimming shortened V by 5 bases and J by 1 base, and 16 bases separated the two germline ends. CDR1 SGHRS and CDR2 YFSETQ come from the germline V gene. Here the CDR3 reads CASSPADLASYNEQFF. The CDR3 DNA reads as TGCGCCAGCAGTCCGGCGGACTTAGCTTCCTACAATGAGCAGTTCTTC.

This chain uses TRBV6-8 with TRBJ2-7; perhaps TRBD1 as D (7 bases). CDR1 MNHGY and CDR2 SAAAGT come from the germline V gene. This CDR3 has 15 residues. The V and J ends lost 6 bases and 0 bases respectively, with 15 bases between them. CDR3: CASRNPGGSSYEQYV. Here the CDR3 DNA reads TGTGCCAGCAGAAACCCAGGGGGGAGCTCCTACGAGCAGTACGTC.

The chain carries TRBV5-1 and TRBJ1-6; D not certain. Germline assignment: CDR1 SGHRS and CDR2 YFSETQ. Trimming took off 1 base at V and 4 bases at J, with 12 bases between the two ends. This CDR3 spans 16 amino acids. CDR3 sequence reads: CASSLQESIYNSPLHF. CDR3 nucleotides: TGCGCCAGCAGCTTGCAGGAGTCGATATATAATTCACCCCTCCACTTT.

This clone was observed a handful of times. The chain has TRBV9 and TRBJ2-1, with 12 bases identical to TRBD2. V shed 3 bases, J shed 7 bases, and the junction held 5 bases outside the gene matches. Looked up from germline, CDR1 is SGDLS and CDR2 is YYNGEE. There are 15 residues in the CDR3. This CDR3 reads CASSASGRAWNEQFF. DNA of the CDR3: TGTGCCAGCAGCGCTAGCGGGAGGGCCTGGAATGAGCAGTTCTTC.

V and J are TRBV6-8 and TRBJ2-1; 13 nucleotides agree with TRBD2. After removal of 5 bases from V and 1 base from J, the junction contained 5 bases not matched to a gene. Germline V gene lookup returns CDR1 MNHGY and CDR2 SAAAGT. CDR3 length: 17 amino acids. The CDR3 DNA follows: TGTGCCAGCAGTCAGGGGACTAGCGGGATGTCCTACAATGAGCAGTTCTTC. It yields the protein CASSQGTSGMSYNEQFF.

The table lists this clone with a few counts. The CDR3 region is CASSYSRFGTGGAYNEQFF. The CDR3 DNA is TGTGCCAGCAGTTACTCTCGCTTCGGGACAGGGGGCGCTTACAATGAGCAGTTCTTC. The genes are TRBV6-8 and TRBJ2-1; 12 bases are a match to TRBD1. Germline V lookup: CDR1 MNHGY, CDR2 SAAAGT. Trimming took 0 bases from V and 4 from J; bases not matched to a gene: 10. The CDR3 has 19 residues.

The rearrangement uses TRBV6-8 and TRBJ1-2; D is possibly TRBD1 (5 bases). The V end lost 11 bases, the J end lost 4 bases, and 17 bases lay between the germline ends. CDR1 is MNHGY and CDR2 is SAAAGT in the germline V gene. The CDR3 sequence is 13 residues long. CDR3 sequence (DNA): TGTGCCGCAAATACAGGTCACGGCTATGGCTACACCTTC. It encodes CAANTGHGYGYTF.

This sequence joins TRBV5-1 and TRBJ2-1, with TRBD2 as a possible D gene (5 bases). V lost 1 base and J lost 0, with 8 bases in between. The CDR3 spans 15 residues. Germline V lookup: CDR1 SGHRS, CDR2 YFSETQ. CDR3 amino acids: CASSLTGSSYNEQFF. The CDR3 DNA reads as TGCGCCAGCAGCTTGACTGGGAGCTCCTACAATGAGCAGTTCTTC.

This sequence joins TRBV18 and TRBJ2-1; TRBD1 or TRBD2 may be the D gene (6 bases each). The length of the CDR3 is 16 residues. Germline CDR1 KGHSH, CDR2 LQKENI. Trimming took off 5 bases at V and 9 bases at J, with 23 bases between the two ends. CDR3 loop: CASSDSGGYRGSEQFF. CDR3 bases: TGTGCCAGCTCAGACTCCGGGGGCTACCGGGGTAGTGAGCAGTTCTTC.

This CDR3 reads CATSRTGARETQYF. The CDR3 DNA follows: TGTGCCACCAGTAGGACAGGGGCGAGAGAGACCCAGTACTTC. The chain combines TRBV15 with TRBJ2-5; 9 nucleotides agree with TRBD1. Trimming removed 6 bases from V and 4 bases from J; junction bases left unmatched: 6. The germline V gene has CDR1 LNHNV and CDR2 YYDKDF (reference sequence). The CDR3 is 14 amino acids.

V usage is TRBV6-8 and J usage is TRBJ2-7; D is possibly TRBD2 (5 bases). Germline assignment: CDR1 MNHGY and CDR2 SAAAGT. Trimming removed 8 bases from V and 0 bases from J, with 17 bases in between. The CDR3 runs 15 residues. This chain's CDR3 is CASLRTGKSSYEQYV. As DNA, the CDR3 is TGTGCCAGCCTAAGAACCGGGAAAAGCTCCTACGAGCAGTACGTC.

The rearrangement links TRBV6-8 to TRBJ1-4; D uncertain. CDR1 is MNHGY, CDR2 SAAAGT, per germline. The CDR3 consists of 13 residues. The germline V and J ends were trimmed by 0 bases and 16 bases, with 15 bases remaining between them. CDR3 amino acids: CASSYSRLDSAFF. CDR3 DNA sequence: TGTGCCAGCAGTTACTCGCGTCTCGATTCGGCGTTTTTT.